One and the same sample provided the 21 T cell receptor beta chains below, sequenced in a study of cytomegalovirus exposure and HLA in healthy donors. The PCR was carried out with 60 Vbeta primers and 13 Jbeta primers. The data were produced by immunoSEQ multiplex PCR, yet TCRdb's version contains in-frame clones alone and is incomplete. The table lists under 200,000 clones, around 62% of them singletons. Specimen: PBMCs. These receptors were collected from a man in his forties or fifties in good health and CMV-seronegative.

The chain carries TRBV12-5 and TRBJ2-1; D is perhaps TRBD2 (5 bases). The CDR3 spans 14 residues. The germline V gene has CDR1 LGHNT and CDR2 FRNRAP. Trimming cost V 7 bases and J 7 bases, with 17 bases left between them. The CDR3 DNA follows: TGTGCTAGTGTTCCGGGCTTCTCGGGGAATGAGCAGTTCTTC. Encoded protein: CASVPGFSGNEQFF.

The chain uses TRBV4-1 and TRBJ1-1; D not resolved. CDR3 size: 13 residues. Trimming stripped 8 bases from V and 2 bases from J, with 12 bases between. The germline gives CDR1 MGHRA, CDR2 YSYEKL. CDR3 sequence: CASRESQNTEAFF. The CDR3 DNA reads TGCGCCAGCCGAGAAAGTCAAAACACTGAAGCTTTCTTT.

V usage is TRBV19 and J usage is TRBJ2-5, with 9 nucleotides matching TRBD1. The CDR3 has 16 amino acids. After removal of 1 base from V and 4 bases from J, the junction contained 7 bases not matched to a gene. Germline V gene lookup returns CDR1 LNHDA and CDR2 SQIVND (reference sequence). The CDR3, as DNA: TGTGCCAGTAGTATAGTAGAGACAGGGGGGGGAGAGACCCAGTACTTC. Residues: CASSIVETGGGETQYF.

The V call is TRBV27, the J call TRBJ2-3; possibly TRBD2 for D (5 bases). Germline V gene lookup returns CDR1 MNHEY and CDR2 SMNVEV (reference sequence). The CDR3 is 14 amino acids. Trimming left V 2 bases short and J 3 bases short, with 9 bases between. The CDR3 sequence is CASSLNRGTDTQYF. The CDR3 DNA is TGTGCCAGCAGTTTAAATCGGGGTACAGATACGCAGTATTTT.

This chain uses TRBV27 with TRBJ1-5; D is possibly TRBD1 (5 bases). Germline-derived CDR1 and CDR2 are MNHEY and SMNVEV (reference sequence). This CDR3 is 18 amino acids long. Trimming took 2 bases from V and 5 from J, leaving 22 bases between them. In DNA form, the CDR3 reads TGTGCCAGCAGTTTACCCCCGGGGGGGGGTGGGGTTGATCAGCCCCAGCATTTT. Amino acids: CASSLPPGGGGVDQPQHF.

With respect to this clone: At one of its ends the junction is not consistent with the germline gene, which may arise from a read error. The V call is TRBV7-9, the J call TRBJ2-1, with 9 bases fitting TRBD1. This CDR3 has 16 amino acids. Germline CDR1 SEHNR, CDR2 FQNEAQ (reference sequence). This CDR3 is CSSSPPRTGATIGQFF. CDR3 sequence (DNA): TGTTCCAGCAGCCCACCTCGGACAGGGGCGACTATAGGGCAGTTCTTC.

V gene TRBV13 combines with J gene TRBJ2-5, with 10 bases matching TRBD2. Germline values: CDR1 PRHDT, CDR2 FYEKMQ (reference sequence). V trimming: 5 bases; J trimming: 5 bases; junction bases outside the gene matches: 11. There are 16 residues in the CDR3. The DNA for the CDR3 is TGTGCCAGCAGCCTGCAAGCGGGAGGGCCGAGGGAGACCCAGTACTTC. Its protein is CASSLQAGGPRETQYF.

This clone was seen a handful of times. The chain joins TRBV6-6 to TRBJ1-5; D uncertain. Germline CDR1 is MNHNY and CDR2 is SVGAGI (reference sequence). V shed 8 bases and J shed 11 bases, with 16 bases lying between them. The CDR3 consists of 12 residues. The CDR3 DNA follows: TGTGCCAGCGGGTTGCGGGCCCAGACCCAGCATTTT. This sequence encodes CASGLRAQTQHF.

V usage is TRBV6-5 and J usage is TRBJ1-1, with D tentatively TRBD1 (6 bases). The CDR3 spans 16 residues. Germline CDR1 MNHEY, CDR2 SVGAGI. V was trimmed by 4 bases and J by 9 bases, leaving 24 bases between them. Written as DNA, the CDR3 is TGTGCCAGCAGTTCCTTAGAAAGTACCGGGACATCCAAAGCTTTCTTT. It yields the protein CASSSLESTGTSKAFF.

Here the CDR3 reads CASTISRDRGTTFF. CDR3 coding DNA: TGTGCCAGTACCATATCCCGGGACAGGGGTACAACGTTCTTC. This sequence joins TRBV19 and TRBJ2-1; TRBD1 matches 10 bases. After removal of 7 bases from V and 15 bases from J, the junction contained 15 bases not matched to a gene. Germline V gives CDR1 LNHDA, CDR2 SQIVND (reference sequence). CDR3 length: 14 residues.

The chain carries TRBV2 and TRBJ1-5; D is uncertain. V was cut by 6 bases and J by 6 bases, with 12 bases left in between. Looked up from germline, CDR1 is SNHLY and CDR2 is FYNNEI. The CDR3 has 13 residues. DNA for the CDR3: TGTGCCAGCAGCGAAACTTCGTCTCAGCCCCAGCATTTT. Its protein product is CASSETSSQPQHF.

This rearrangement joins TRBV5-1 to TRBJ2-2, with D perhaps matching TRBD1 (6 bases). Germline CDR1 is SGHRS and CDR2 is YFSETQ. The CDR3 loop spans 15 amino acids. V lost 1 base to trimming and J lost 6 bases, with 13 bases between them. The CDR3 spells CASSLNYRAAGELFF. For the CDR3, the DNA is TGCGCCAGCAGCTTGAATTACAGGGCAGCCGGGGAGCTGTTTTTT.

This clone was detected once. The J gene is TRBJ2-7, the V gene TRBV2; 10 bases agree with TRBD2. Germline V gene data show CDR1 as SNHLY and CDR2 as FYNNEI. With V trimmed by 1 base and J by 3 bases, 6 bases remained unmatched. The CDR3 runs 16 residues. The CDR3 nucleotides read TGTGCCAGCAGTGAAGATTCGGTAGCGGGAGGCTACGAGCAGTACTTC. Translating it yields CASSEDSVAGGYEQYF.

V usage is TRBV5-4 and J usage is TRBJ1-1, with 7 bases aligning to TRBD1. V gave up 4 bases and J gave up 6 bases; unmatched junction bases: 6. CDR3 size: 13 residues. Germline V gene data show CDR1 as SGHNT and CDR2 as YYREEE (reference sequence). CDR3 sequence reads: CASSLTGSAEAFF. Here the CDR3 DNA reads TGTGCCAGCAGCCTGACAGGGAGCGCTGAAGCTTTCTTT.

This clone was counted only a few times. The V and J genes are TRBV12-2 and TRBJ2-4; the D segment call TRBD1 is taken from the table without a DNA check. TRBV12-2 is a pseudogene locus. The CDR3 is 13 residues long. CDR3 region: CASRRDRGLIQYF. The DNA of the CDR3 is TGTGCAAGTCGCCGGGACAGGGGGCTGATTCAGTACTTC.

The chain employs TRBV10-3 and TRBJ2-5; 10 nucleotides agree with TRBD2. Per the germline V gene, CDR1 is ENHRY and CDR2 is SYGVKD. The CDR3 has 13 amino acids. V dropped 7 bases and J dropped 4; count of bases not matched to a gene: 3. The CDR3 sequence: CAINSGRGETQYF. The CDR3 DNA sequence: TGTGCCATCAACAGCGGGAGGGGAGAGACCCAGTACTTC.

V usage is TRBV28 and J usage is TRBJ1-5, with 9 bases that match TRBD1. The CDR3 is 18 amino acids. The trim removed 4 bases at V and 2 bases at J, leaving 12 bases unmatched. From germline, CDR1 is MDHEN and CDR2 SYDVKM. CDR3 nucleotide sequence: TGTGCCAGCAGTTCACGTCCATGGACAGGGGTGCGCAATCAGCCCCAGCATTTT. This gives the protein CASSSRPWTGVRNQPQHF.

This clone was observed a handful of times. At the DNA level, this CDR3 is encoded by other sequences in the same sample as well. This chain uses TRBV6-5 with TRBJ1-4; perhaps TRBD1 as D (5 bases). The germline CDR1 and CDR2 sequences are MNHEY and SVGAGI. The CDR3 is 15 residues long. The V and J ends lost 0 bases and 8 bases respectively, with 13 bases between them. The CDR3 nucleotides read TGTGCCAGCAGTTACTCGACGGGGGTTGGAGAAAAACTGTTTTTT. Protein sequence: CASSYSTGVGEKLFF.

Regarding this clone: A junction boundary mismatches the germline segment, possibly from a read error. This chain uses TRBV7-7 with TRBJ1-3; D is ambiguous. Germline V CDR1 and CDR2: SSHAT, FNYEAQ (reference sequence). The CDR3 sequence is 14 residues long. The CDR3 region has the DNA TGTGCTAGCAGTCCACTTGTCTCTGGAAACACCATATATTTT. This gives the protein CASSPLVSGNTIYF.

The rearrangement links TRBV19 to TRBJ1-5, with 7 bases fitting TRBD1. This CDR3 contains 17 residues. Germline CDR1 reads LNHDA; CDR2 reads SQIVND (reference sequence). With V trimmed by 3 bases and J by 0 bases, 8 bases remained unmatched. The CDR3 loop is CASSIAQGGYSNQPQHF. CDR3 nucleotides: TGTGCCAGTAGTATCGCCCAGGGGGGATATAGCAATCAGCCCCAGCATTTT.

CDR3 loop: CASSPGLLYGYTF. For the CDR3, the DNA is TGTGCCAGCAGCCCAGGGCTCCTCTATGGCTACACCTTC. The chain employs TRBV5-4 and TRBJ1-2; a possible D gene is TRBD1 (5 bases). CDR3 length equals 13 residues. The germline V gene encodes CDR1 SGHNT and CDR2 YYREEE (reference sequence). V was cut by 4 bases and J by 4 bases, with 11 bases left in between.